Included here is one T cell receptor beta chain sequence, with context. Its antigen is undetermined. The data were obtained in a study of neoadjuvant nivolumab and ipilimumab in lung cancer. Study conclusions and caveats: Only a single major-pathologic-response sample was available for clonality analysis. Compared with tumor-adjacent uninvolved lung, resected tumors showed greater richness and clonality.

The germline CDR1 and CDR2 sequences are SGHDN and FVKESK. The CDR3 covers 13 residues. Trimming removed 2 bases from V and 4 bases from J, with 8 bases in between. Clones were read by immunoSEQ multiplex PCR, and TCRdb kept only the in-frame ones, dropping some. Of over 25,000 clones in the sample, about 70% were seen once. V and J are TRBV14 and TRBJ2-5; no definite D call. Specimen: tumor tissue, collected after neoadjuvant nivolumab, alone or with ipilimumab, at or shortly before surgery. The receptor was isolated from an adult with non-small cell lung cancer. The CDR3: CASSQFPGETQYF. The DNA for the CDR3 is TGTGCCAGCAGCCAATTCCCGGGAGAGACCCAGTACTTC.